The 21 T cell receptor beta chains below all came from one sample that was sequenced in a study of T cell responses to AZD1222 COVID-19 vaccine (dated by TCRdb to the early 2020s). The library was made by the immunoSEQ multiplex PCR assay. TCRdb re-hosts the immuneACCESS table, in-frame sequences only. Its copies lack some clones; in the studies checked, an unresolved V gene accounts for under half of them, and the cause for the rest is not known. For this sample the table gives 150,000 to 200,000 clones, of which more than 90% were detected only once. 3.6% of the sample is held by the ten biggest clonotypes. The time point label on this specimen signifies: about 28 days (+/-7) after the second vaccine dose. Reading the label with the study, this specimen's treatment or condition is: meningococcal conjugate vaccine given as trial control. This specimen was peripheral blood, taken 28 days after the second dose of the MenACWY control vaccine. These receptors all come from an adult who received the MenACWY meningococcal vaccine as a control.

V usage is TRBV4-3 and J usage is TRBJ2-2, with D unclear. Germline CDR1 is LGHNA and CDR2 is YSLEER. Trimming took off 4 bases at V and 7 bases at J, with 16 bases between the two ends. The CDR3 runs to 15 residues. The CDR3 DNA follows: TGCGCCAGCAGCCGAGATGGAGCTGCTGGCGGGGAGCTGTTTTTT. Protein product: CASSRDGAAGGELFF.

The V call is TRBV5-6, the J call TRBJ2-7; 11 bases line up with TRBD2. Germline V gene data show CDR1 as SGHDT and CDR2 as YYEEEE. The CDR3 extends over 15 amino acids. V lost 3 bases, J lost 1 base, and 3 bases stayed unmatched. The CDR3 bases are TGTGCCAGCAGCTGGGGACTAGCGGCTTCCTACGAGCAGTACTTC. Translated, it gives CASSWGLAASYEQYF. Combining the CDR3 with reference TRBV5-6 and TRBJ2-7 gives the whole variable domain DAGVTQSPTHLIKTRGQQVTLRCSPKSGHDTVSWYQQALGQGPQFIFQYYEEEERQRGNFPDRFSGHQFPNYSSELNVNALLLGDSALYLCASSWGLAASYEQYFGPGTRLTVT.

The chain links TRBV6-5 to TRBJ2-7; tentatively, D is TRBD1 (6 bases). Deletions cut 10 bases from V and 0 bases from J, with 10 bases between. The length of the CDR3 is 12 residues. CDR1 MNHEY and CDR2 SVGAGI come from the germline V gene. This chain's CDR3 is CATRDTSYEQYF. CDR3 bases: TGTGCCACCCGGGACACCTCCTACGAGCAGTACTTC.

The chain has TRBV28 and TRBJ2-1; D not resolved. The CDR3 is made up of 10 amino acids. V was clipped by 5 bases and J by 9 bases, with 5 bases between them. CDR1 MDHEN and CDR2 SYDVKM come from the germline V gene. CDR3 loop: CASSRTEQFF. CDR3 coding DNA: TGTGCCAGCAGTCGGACTGAGCAGTTCTTC.

The chain couples TRBV18 to TRBJ1-1; 8 bases match TRBD1. CDR1 KGHSH and CDR2 LQKENI come from the germline V gene. J gave up 1 base and V 6 bases, and 7 bases lay outside the gene matches. The CDR3 runs 15 residues. The CDR3 DNA is TGTGCCAGCTCCCCAGGGACAGGTGCGAACACTGAAGCTTTCTTT. Amino acid sequence: CASSPGTGANTEAFF. The entire variable domain, with the rest obtained from reference TRBV18 and TRBJ1-1, is as follows: NAGVMQNPRHLVRRRGQEARLRCSPMKGHSHVYWYRQLPEEGLKFMVYLQKENIIDESGMPKERFSAEFPKEGPSILRIQQVVRGDSAAYFCASSPGTGANTEAFFGQGTRLTVV.

The CDR3 bases are TGTGCCAGCACTCAAAGGGCAACCCTCCACTTT. Its protein product is CASTQRATLHF. This chain uses TRBV28 with TRBJ1-6; no reliable D call. Germline CDR1 and CDR2: MDHEN and SYDVKM. Trimming stripped 7 bases from V and 14 bases from J, with 12 bases between. This CDR3 is 11 amino acids long.

The rearrangement links TRBV2 to TRBJ2-2, with 10 bases fitting TRBD1. V trimming: 6 bases; J trimming: 5 bases; junction bases outside the gene matches: 21. Germline V gene sequence: CDR1 SNHLY, CDR2 FYNNEI. The CDR3 has 20 amino acids. Here the CDR3 DNA reads TGTGCCAGCAGCTCCCCGGGGGACAGGGGCCCCGAAATCAAGACCGGGGAGCTGTTTTTT. Amino acid sequence: CASSSPGDRGPEIKTGELFF.

The chain carries TRBV27 and TRBJ1-4, with D perhaps matching TRBD1 (5 bases). The germline gives CDR1 MNHEY, CDR2 SMNVEV (reference sequence). V was pared by 5 bases and J by 6 bases, with 19 bases between. This CDR3 contains 16 residues. CDR3 amino acids: CASSPISGTGHEKLFF. The CDR3 bases are TGTGCCAGCAGTCCCATATCCGGGACGGGTCATGAAAAACTGTTTTTT.

The V call is TRBV4-1, the J call TRBJ1-2; 10 bases line up with TRBD1. V gave up 0 bases and J gave up 7 bases; unmatched junction bases: 5. The length of the CDR3 is 15 residues. Germline V lookup: CDR1 MGHRA, CDR2 YSYEKL. For the CDR3, the DNA is TGCGCCAGCAGCCAAGATCCCCGGACAGGGGGTGGCTACACCTTC. It yields the protein CASSQDPRTGGGYTF.

The J gene is TRBJ1-4, the V gene TRBV6-5; 7 nucleotides agree with TRBD1. The CDR3 loop spans 15 amino acids. J gave up 0 bases and V 5 bases, and 3 bases lay outside the gene matches. Germline V CDR1 and CDR2: MNHEY, SVGAGI. Written as DNA, the CDR3 is TGTGCCAGCAGTACGACAGGGACAACTAATGAAAAACTGTTTTTT. This codes for CASSTTGTTNEKLFF.

The CDR3 reads CASRKKGSNQPQHF. CDR3 in DNA: TGTGCCAGCAGGAAGAAAGGGAGCAATCAGCCCCAGCATTTT. J is TRBJ1-5 and V is TRBV2, with D unclear. CDR1 is SNHLY and CDR2 is FYNNEI in the germline V gene. The CDR3 has 14 residues. Trimming cost V 6 bases and J 1 base, with 10 bases left between them.

The V call is TRBV11-3, the J call TRBJ1-2, with TRBD1 identical over 9 bases. Germline assignment: CDR1 SGHNT and CDR2 YENEEA. The V and J ends lost 5 bases and 4 bases, in that order; junction bases with no gene match: 5. This CDR3 is 14 amino acids long. CDR3 loop: CASSGTGMAYGYTF. CDR3 nucleotides: TGTGCCAGCAGCGGGACAGGGATGGCCTATGGCTACACCTTC.

About this clone: Different DNA sequences within this sample yield the same CDR3. This rearrangement joins TRBV7-9 to TRBJ1-6; no reliable D call. V was cut by 1 base and J by 10 bases, with 5 bases left in between. The CDR3 is 12 amino acids. Germline CDR1 SEHNR, CDR2 FQNEAQ (reference sequence). The CDR3: CASSLESSPLHF. The CDR3, as DNA: TGTGCCAGCAGCTTAGAATCATCACCCCTCCACTTT.

This chain uses TRBV5-1 with TRBJ1-4; maybe TRBD1 (6 bases). Germline CDR1 is SGHRS and CDR2 is YFSETQ. The CDR3 totals 15 residues. V was shortened by 7 bases and J by 0 bases, with 13 bases between the two germline ends. CDR3 region: CASSKGGATNEKLFF. In nucleotides, the CDR3 is TGCGCCAGCTCGAAGGGGGGGGCAACTAATGAAAAACTGTTTTTT.

The V gene is TRBV19, the J gene TRBJ2-1, with 15 bases fitting TRBD2. The junction had 8 bases not matched to a gene; V was cut back by 10 bases and J by 4 bases. The germline V gene encodes CDR1 LNHDA and CDR2 SQIVND (reference sequence). The CDR3 is made up of 16 amino acids. CDR3 bases: TGTGCCACTCTGGGGACTAGCGGGAGGCCTTACAATGAGCAGTTCTTC. Translation: CATLGTSGRPYNEQFF. The whole variable domain, remainder taken from reference TRBV19 and TRBJ2-1, is DGGITQSPKYLFRKEGQNVTLSCEQNLNHDAMYWYRQDPGQGLRLIYYSQIVNDFQKGDIAEGYSVSREKKESFPLTVTSAQKNPTAFYLCATLGTSGRPYNEQFFGPGTRLTVL.

This chain joins TRBV6-5 and TRBJ1-2; 8 bases line up with TRBD1. Losses at the gene ends were 5 bases for V and 6 bases for J; bases not matched to a gene: 5. Germline CDR1 MNHEY, CDR2 SVGAGI. This CDR3 has 13 amino acids. The CDR3 DNA reads as TGTGCCAGCAGTCAGGACAGGGCGCATGGCTACACCTTC. Amino acids: CASSQDRAHGYTF.

The chain carries TRBV12-1 and TRBJ2-7; the D call in the table, TRBD1, was not verified against the DNA. TRBV12-1 is a documented pseudogene. The CDR3 runs to 16 residues. The CDR3 spells CASSCPGQGISYEQYF. The CDR3 nucleotides read TGTGCCAGCAGCTGTCCGGGACAGGGAATCTCCTACGAGCAGTACTTC.

The chain combines TRBV11-3 with TRBJ2-1, with D tentatively TRBD2 (6 bases). Germline-derived CDR1 and CDR2 are SGHNT and YENEEA. V was pared by 4 bases and J by 5 bases, with 18 bases between. CDR3 size: 16 residues. CDR3 protein: CASSSYGSGGHNEQFF. DNA for the CDR3: TGTGCCAGCAGCTCGTACGGGAGTGGCGGTCACAATGAGCAGTTCTTC. The full variable domain, with the rest looked up from reference TRBV11-3 and TRBJ2-1, is EAGVVQSPRYKIIEKKQPVAFWCNPISGHNTLYWYLQNLGQGPELLIRYENEEAVDDSQLPKDRFSAERLKGVDSTLKIQPAELGDSAVYLCASSSYGSGGHNEQFFGPGTRLTVL.

The CDR3 bases are TGTGCCAGCACAATCGGGACAGGGGGCAACACCGGGGAGCTGTTTTTT. Protein sequence: CASTIGTGGNTGELFF. This chain joins TRBV9 and TRBJ2-2; TRBD1 matches 12 bases. The V gene's germline CDR1 is SGDLS and CDR2 YYNGEE. After removal of 6 bases from V and 2 bases from J, the junction contained 5 bases not matched to a gene. The length of the CDR3 is 16 residues.

The V gene is TRBV5-4, the J gene TRBJ2-1; no clear D. Germline-derived CDR1 and CDR2 are SGHNT and YYREEE (reference sequence). Trimming stripped 2 bases from V and 8 bases from J, with 8 bases between. This CDR3 comprises 12 residues. The CDR3, as DNA: TGTGCCAGCAGCTTAGTACTGGATGAGCAGTTCTTC. Protein product: CASSLVLDEQFF.

The rearrangement uses TRBV10-3 and TRBJ2-1; 10 nucleotides agree with TRBD2. CDR1 is ENHRY, CDR2 SYGVKD, per germline. V lost 0 bases and J lost 1; bases outside the gene matches: 6. CDR3 length: 18 amino acids. The CDR3 nucleotides read TGTGCCATCAGTGAGTCCCTAGCGGGAGCTGGATCCTACAATGAGCAGTTCTTC. This codes for CAISESLAGAGSYNEQFF.